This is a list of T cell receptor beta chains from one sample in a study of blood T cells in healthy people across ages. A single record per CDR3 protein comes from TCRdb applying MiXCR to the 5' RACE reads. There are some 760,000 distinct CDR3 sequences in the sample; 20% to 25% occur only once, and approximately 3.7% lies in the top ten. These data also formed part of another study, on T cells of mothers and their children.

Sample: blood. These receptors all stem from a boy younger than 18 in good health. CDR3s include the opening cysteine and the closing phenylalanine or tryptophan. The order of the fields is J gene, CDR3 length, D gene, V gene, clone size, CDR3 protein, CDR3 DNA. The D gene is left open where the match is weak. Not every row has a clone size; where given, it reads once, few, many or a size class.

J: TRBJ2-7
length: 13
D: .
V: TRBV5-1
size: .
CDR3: CASSLTGTHEQYF
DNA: TGCGCCAGCAGCTTAACAGGGACCCACGAGCAGTACTTC

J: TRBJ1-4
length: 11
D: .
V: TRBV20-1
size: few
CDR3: CSAPPGGKLFF
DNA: TGCAGCGCCCCCCCCGGGGGAAAACTGTTTTTT

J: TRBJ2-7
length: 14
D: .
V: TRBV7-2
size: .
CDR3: CASSLAPPTYEQYF
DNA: TGTGCCAGCAGCTTAGCTCCACCCACCTACGAGCAGTACTTC

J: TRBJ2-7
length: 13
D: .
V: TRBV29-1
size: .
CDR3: CSVTGSGSYEQYF
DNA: TGCAGCGTCACCGGTTCAGGTTCCTACGAGCAGTACTTC

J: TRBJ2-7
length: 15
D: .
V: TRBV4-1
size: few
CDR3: CASSQVETGSYEQYF
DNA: TGCGCCAGCAGCCAAGTGGAGACAGGCTCCTACGAGCAGTACTTC

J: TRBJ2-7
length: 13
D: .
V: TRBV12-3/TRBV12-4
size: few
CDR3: CASSFGQFDEQYF
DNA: TGTGCCAGCAGTTTTGGGCAGTTCGACGAGCAGTACTTC

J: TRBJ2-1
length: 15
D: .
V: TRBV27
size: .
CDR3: CASSNRASSYNEQFF
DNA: TGTGCCAGCAGTAATAGGGCTAGCTCCTACAATGAGCAGTTCTTC

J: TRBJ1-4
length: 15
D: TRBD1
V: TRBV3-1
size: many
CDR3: CASSQNRGTNEKLFF
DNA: TGTGCCAGCAGCCAGAACAGGGGAACTAATGAAAAACTGTTTTTT

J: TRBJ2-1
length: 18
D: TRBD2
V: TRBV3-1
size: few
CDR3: CASSQGLAGGKPYNEQFF
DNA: TGTGCCAGCAGCCAAGGGCTAGCGGGGGGGAAACCTTACAATGAGCAGTTCTTC

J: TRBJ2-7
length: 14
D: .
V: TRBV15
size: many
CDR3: CATSSGGSSYEQYF
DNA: TGTGCCACCAGCAGTGGGGGTAGCTCCTACGAGCAGTACTTC

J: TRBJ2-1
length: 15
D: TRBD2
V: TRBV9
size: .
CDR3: CASSVSGLTYNEQFF
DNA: TGTGCCAGCAGCGTTAGCGGGTTAACCTACAATGAGCAGTTCTTC

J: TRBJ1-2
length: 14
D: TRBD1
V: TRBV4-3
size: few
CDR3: CASSPRGQTYGYTF
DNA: TGCGCCAGCAGCCCCAGGGGACAGACCTATGGCTACACCTTC

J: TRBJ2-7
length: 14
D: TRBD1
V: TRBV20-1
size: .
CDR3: CSASTGTARYEQYF
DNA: TGCAGTGCAAGTACCGGGACAGCTAGGTACGAGCAGTACTTC

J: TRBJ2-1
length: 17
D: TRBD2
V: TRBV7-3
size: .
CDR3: CASSLMASGTSYNEQFF
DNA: TGTGCCAGCAGCTTAATGGCCAGCGGGACTTCCTACAATGAGCAGTTCTTC

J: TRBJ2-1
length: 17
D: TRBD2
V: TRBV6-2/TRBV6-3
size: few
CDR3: CASTRLAGGSSYNEQFF
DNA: TGTGCCAGCACCCGACTAGCGGGGGGCAGCTCCTACAATGAGCAGTTCTTC

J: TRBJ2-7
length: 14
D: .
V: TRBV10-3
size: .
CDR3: CAISEPAVSYEQYF
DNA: TGTGCCATCAGTGAGCCAGCCGTCTCCTACGAGCAGTACTTC

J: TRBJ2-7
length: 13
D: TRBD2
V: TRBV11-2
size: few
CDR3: CASVAGGPGEQYF
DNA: TGTGCCAGCGTGGCGGGAGGCCCAGGGGAGCAGTACTTC

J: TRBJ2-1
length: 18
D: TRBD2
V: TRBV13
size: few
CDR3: CASSLGLGGGGTYNEQFF
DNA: TGTGCCAGCAGCTTAGGACTCGGCGGGGGGGGCACCTACAATGAGCAGTTCTTC

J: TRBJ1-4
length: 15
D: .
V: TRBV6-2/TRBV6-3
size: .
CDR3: CASSYRGVLNEKLFF
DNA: TGTGCCAGCAGTTACCGGGGCGTCCTTAATGAAAAACTGTTTTTT

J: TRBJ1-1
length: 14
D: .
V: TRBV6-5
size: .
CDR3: CASTRQASNTEAFF
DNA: TGTGCCAGCACCCGACAGGCCTCGAACACTGAAGCTTTCTTT

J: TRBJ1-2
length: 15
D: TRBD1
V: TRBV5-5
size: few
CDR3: CASSTNRGGGYGYTF
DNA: TGTGCCAGCAGCACGAACAGGGGTGGTGGCTATGGCTACACCTTC

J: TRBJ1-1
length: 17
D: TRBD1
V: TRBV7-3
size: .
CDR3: CASSLVGQRLLNTEAFF
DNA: TGTGCCAGCAGCTTAGTGGGACAGAGACTACTGAACACTGAAGCTTTCTTT

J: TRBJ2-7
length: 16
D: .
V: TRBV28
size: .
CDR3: CASSLQAGIGSYEQYF
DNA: TGTGCCAGCAGTTTACAGGCGGGGATTGGATCCTACGAGCAGTACTTC

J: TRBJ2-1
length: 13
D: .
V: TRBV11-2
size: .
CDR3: CASSLGGTNEQFF
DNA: TGTGCCAGCAGCTTAGGAGGAACGAATGAGCAGTTCTTC

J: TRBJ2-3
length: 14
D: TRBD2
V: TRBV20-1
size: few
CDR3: CGSYSGRAADTQYF
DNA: TGCGGGTCATATAGCGGGAGGGCCGCAGATACGCAGTATTTT

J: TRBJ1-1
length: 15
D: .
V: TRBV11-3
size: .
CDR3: CASSASPGGSTEAFF
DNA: TGTGCCAGCAGCGCGAGTCCGGGCGGGAGCACTGAAGCTTTCTTT

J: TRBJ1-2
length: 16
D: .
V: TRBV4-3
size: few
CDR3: CASSQEAGLANYGYTF
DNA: TGCGCCAGCAGCCAAGAGGCGGGATTAGCTAACTATGGCTACACCTTC

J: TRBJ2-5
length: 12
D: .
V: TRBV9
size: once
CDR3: CASSVEDGTQYF
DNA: TGTGCCAGCAGCGTAGAAGACGGGACCCAGTACTTC

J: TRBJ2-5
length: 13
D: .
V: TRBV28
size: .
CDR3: CASREGTLETQYF
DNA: TGTGCCAGCCGTGAAGGAACCTTAGAGACCCAGTACTTC

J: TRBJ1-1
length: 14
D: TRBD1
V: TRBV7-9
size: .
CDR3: CASSGRGQYTEAFF
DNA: TGTGCCAGCAGCGGAAGGGGACAGTACACTGAAGCTTTCTTT

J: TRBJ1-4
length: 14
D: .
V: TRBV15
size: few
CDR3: CATSRDRGAEKLFF
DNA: TGTGCCACCAGCAGAGATCGGGGAGCGGAAAAACTGTTTTTT

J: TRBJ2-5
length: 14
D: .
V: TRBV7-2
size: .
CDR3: CASLDLAGPETPYF
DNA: TGTGCCAGCCTTGACTTGGCGGGTCCGGAGACCCCGTACTTC

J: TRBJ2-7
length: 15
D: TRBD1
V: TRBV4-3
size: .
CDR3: CASSQYRGQSYGQYF
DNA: TGCGCCAGCAGCCAGTACAGGGGACAGAGCTACGGGCAGTACTTC

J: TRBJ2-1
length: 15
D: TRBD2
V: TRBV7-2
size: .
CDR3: CASSLSGGGIGEQFF
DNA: TGTGCCAGCAGCTTATCCGGGGGAGGGATAGGTGAGCAGTTCTTC

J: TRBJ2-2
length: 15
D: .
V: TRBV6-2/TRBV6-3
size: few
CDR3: CASSYSWTNTGELFF
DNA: TGTGCCAGCAGTTACTCGTGGACTAACACCGGGGAGCTGTTTTTT

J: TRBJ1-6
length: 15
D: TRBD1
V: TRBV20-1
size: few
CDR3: CSARDPGTGNSPLHF
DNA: TGCAGTGCTAGGGATCCCGGGACAGGGAATTCACCCCTCCACTTT

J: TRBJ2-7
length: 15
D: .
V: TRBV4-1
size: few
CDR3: CASSQEGRAYYEQYF
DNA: TGCGCCAGCAGCCAAGAGGGACGTGCTTACTACGAGCAGTACTTC

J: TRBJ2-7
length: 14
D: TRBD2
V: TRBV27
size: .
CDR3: CASSLRGRIYEQYF
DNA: TGTGCCAGCAGTTTACGCGGGAGGATCTACGAGCAGTACTTC

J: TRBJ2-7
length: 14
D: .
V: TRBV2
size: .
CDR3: CASSPDSASYEQYF
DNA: TGTGCCAGCAGTCCCGACTCAGCCTCCTACGAGCAGTACTTC

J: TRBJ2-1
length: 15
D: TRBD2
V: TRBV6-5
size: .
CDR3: CASSYGGGFRDEQFF
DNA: TGTGCCAGCAGTTACGGCGGGGGGTTTAGGGATGAGCAGTTCTTC

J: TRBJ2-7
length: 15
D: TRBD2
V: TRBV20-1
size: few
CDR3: CSASVFGRGAYEQYF
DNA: TGCAGTGCTAGTGTCTTTGGGCGGGGGGCCTACGAGCAGTACTTC

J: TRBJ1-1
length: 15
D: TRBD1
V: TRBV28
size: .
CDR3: CASSLVGQGNTEAFF
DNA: TGTGCCAGCAGTTTAGTCGGACAGGGGAACACTGAAGCTTTCTTT

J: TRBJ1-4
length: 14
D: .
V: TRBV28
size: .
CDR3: CASSLDRFGEKLFF
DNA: TGTGCCAGCAGTCTCGACAGGTTTGGTGAAAAACTGTTTTTT

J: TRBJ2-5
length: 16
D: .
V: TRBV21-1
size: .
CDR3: CASSASRLTGAETQYF
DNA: TGTGCCAGCAGCGCCTCCCGACTGACGGGAGCAGAGACCCAGTACTTC

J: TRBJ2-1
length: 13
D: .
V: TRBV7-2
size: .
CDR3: CASSLEQDNEQFF
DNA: TGTGCCAGCAGCTTAGAACAGGACAATGAGCAGTTCTTC

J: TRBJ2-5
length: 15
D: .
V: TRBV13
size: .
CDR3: CASSTYGSQEETQYF
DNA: TGTGCCAGCAGCACCTACGGGAGCCAGGAAGAGACCCAGTACTTC

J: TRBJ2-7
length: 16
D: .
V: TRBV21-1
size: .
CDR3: CASSNRTPPSSYEQYF
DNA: TGTGCCAGCAGCAACCGGACACCACCGAGCTCCTACGAGCAGTACTTC

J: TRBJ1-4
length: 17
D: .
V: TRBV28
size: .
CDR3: CASSPTGRGTTNEKLFF
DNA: TGTGCCAGCAGCCCAACAGGGCGGGGAACAACTAATGAAAAACTGTTTTTT

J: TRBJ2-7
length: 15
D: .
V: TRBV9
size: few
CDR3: CASSPSAWLGYEQYF
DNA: TGTGCCAGCAGCCCCTCCGCGTGGTTAGGGTACGAGCAGTACTTC

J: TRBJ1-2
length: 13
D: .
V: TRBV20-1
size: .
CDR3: CSATDRQNYGYTF
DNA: TGCAGTGCCACCGACAGGCAAAACTATGGCTACACCTTC

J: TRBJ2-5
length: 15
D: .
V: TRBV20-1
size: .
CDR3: CSARDGGSGQETQYF
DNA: TGCAGTGCTAGAGATGGAGGTAGCGGACAAGAGACCCAGTACTTC

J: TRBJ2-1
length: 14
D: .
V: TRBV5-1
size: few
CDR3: CASSYGNSYNEQFF
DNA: TGCGCCAGCAGCTACGGCAACTCCTACAATGAGCAGTTCTTC

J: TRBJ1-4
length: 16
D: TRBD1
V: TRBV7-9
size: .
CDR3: CASSLARRGPGEKLFF
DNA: TGTGCCAGCAGCTTAGCGCGGAGGGGGCCGGGGGAAAAACTGTTTTTT

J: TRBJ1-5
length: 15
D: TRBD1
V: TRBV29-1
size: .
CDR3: CSVASGTDSNQPQHF
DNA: TGCAGCGTAGCCTCCGGGACAGATAGCAATCAGCCCCAGCATTTT

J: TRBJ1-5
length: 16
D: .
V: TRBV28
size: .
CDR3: CASSFPTGLSLRPQHF
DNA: TGTGCCAGCAGTTTCCCCACAGGTCTATCCCTTCGGCCCCAGCATTTT

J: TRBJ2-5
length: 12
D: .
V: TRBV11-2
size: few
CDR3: CASSLDMGTQYF
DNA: TGTGCCAGCAGCTTAGATATGGGGACCCAGTACTTC

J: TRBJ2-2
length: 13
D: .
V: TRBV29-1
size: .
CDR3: CSVDGLNTGELFF
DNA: TGCAGCGTTGACGGTCTAAACACCGGGGAGCTGTTTTTT

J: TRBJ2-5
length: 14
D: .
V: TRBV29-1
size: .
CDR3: CSVVFHGNGETQYF
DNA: TGCAGCGTTGTTTTTCACGGAAATGGTGAGACCCAGTACTTC

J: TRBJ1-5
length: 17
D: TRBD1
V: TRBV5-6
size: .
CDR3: CASSLLRDRGTGQPQHF
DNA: TGTGCCAGCAGCCTACTCCGGGACAGGGGGACCGGTCAGCCCCAGCATTTT